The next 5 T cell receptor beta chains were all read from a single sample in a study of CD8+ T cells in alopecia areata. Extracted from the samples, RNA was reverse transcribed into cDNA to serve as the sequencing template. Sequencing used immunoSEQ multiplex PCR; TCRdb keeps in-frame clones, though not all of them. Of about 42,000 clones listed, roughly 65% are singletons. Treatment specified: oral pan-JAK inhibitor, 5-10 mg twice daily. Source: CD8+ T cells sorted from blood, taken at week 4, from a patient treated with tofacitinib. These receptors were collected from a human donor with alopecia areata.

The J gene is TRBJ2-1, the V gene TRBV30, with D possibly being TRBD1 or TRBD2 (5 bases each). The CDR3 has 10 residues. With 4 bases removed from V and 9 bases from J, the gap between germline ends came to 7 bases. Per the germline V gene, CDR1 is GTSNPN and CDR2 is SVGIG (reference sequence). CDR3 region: CAWKGSEQFF. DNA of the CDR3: TGTGCCTGGAAGGGGAGTGAGCAGTTCTTC.

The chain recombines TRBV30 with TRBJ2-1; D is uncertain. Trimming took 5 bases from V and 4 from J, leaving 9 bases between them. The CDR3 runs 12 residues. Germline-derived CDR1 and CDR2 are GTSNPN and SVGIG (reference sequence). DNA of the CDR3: TGTGCCTGGGCCTCAGGTTACAATGAGCAGTTCTTC. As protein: CAWASGYNEQFF. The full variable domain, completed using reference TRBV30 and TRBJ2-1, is SQTIHQWPATLVQPVGSPLSLECTVEGTSNPNLYWYRQAAGRGLQLLFYSVGIGQISSEVPQNLSASRPQDRQFILSSKKLLLSDSGFYLCAWASGYNEQFFGPGTRLTVL.

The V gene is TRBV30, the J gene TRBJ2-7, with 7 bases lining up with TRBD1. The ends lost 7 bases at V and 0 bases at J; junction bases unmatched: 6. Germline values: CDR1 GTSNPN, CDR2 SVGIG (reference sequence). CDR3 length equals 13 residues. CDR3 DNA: TGTGCCTATTGGGACAGCAGCTCCTACGAGCAGTACTTC. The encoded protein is CAYWDSSSYEQYF.

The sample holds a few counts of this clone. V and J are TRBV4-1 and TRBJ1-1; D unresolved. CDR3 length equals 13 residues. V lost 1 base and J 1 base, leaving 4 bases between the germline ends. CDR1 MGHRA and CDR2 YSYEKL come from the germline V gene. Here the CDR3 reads CASSQARNTEAFF. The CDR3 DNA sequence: TGCGCCAGCAGCCAAGCCCGGAACACTGAAGCTTTCTTT.

The CDR3 region is CASSLDGDTQYF. The CDR3 DNA sequence: TGCGCCAGCAGCTTGGATGGAGATACGCAGTATTTT. The gene calls are TRBV5-1 and TRBJ2-3; D is ambiguous. The V gene lost 0 bases and the J gene lost 5 bases, with 4 bases spanning the gap. Germline CDR1 is SGHRS and CDR2 is YFSETQ. The CDR3 sequence is 12 residues long.